The 2 T cell receptor beta chains below come from one sample, sequenced in a study of blood T cell repertoires in COVID-19. TCRdb's copy holds only in-frame clones and misses some; the assay was immunoSEQ multiplex PCR. The data hold 55,000 to 80,000 clones, with 80% to 90% observed a single time. Sequences were obtained from peripheral blood. The receptors come from a man aged 45-60 years with active COVID-19.

This chain uses TRBV3-1 (or the pseudogene TRBV3-2) with TRBJ1-1, with D maybe TRBD1 (5 bases). V dropped 4 bases and J dropped 5 bases, with 8 bases sitting between them. Germline V lookup: CDR1 LGHDT, CDR2 YNNKEL (reference sequence). The CDR3 consists of 12 residues. The CDR3 nucleotides are TGTGCCAGCAGCCGGGGGGGAACTGAAGCTTTCTTT. It specifies CASSRGGTEAFF.

The chain recombines TRBV4-1 with TRBJ1-5, with unresolved D. This CDR3 is 15 amino acids long. Germline loops: CDR1 MGHRA, CDR2 YSYEKL. Trimming took 0 bases from V and 7 from J, leaving 13 bases between them. The CDR3 sequence is CASSQDPAGRQPQHF. The CDR3 DNA is TGCGCCAGCAGCCAAGATCCCGCCGGCAGGCAGCCCCAGCATTTT.